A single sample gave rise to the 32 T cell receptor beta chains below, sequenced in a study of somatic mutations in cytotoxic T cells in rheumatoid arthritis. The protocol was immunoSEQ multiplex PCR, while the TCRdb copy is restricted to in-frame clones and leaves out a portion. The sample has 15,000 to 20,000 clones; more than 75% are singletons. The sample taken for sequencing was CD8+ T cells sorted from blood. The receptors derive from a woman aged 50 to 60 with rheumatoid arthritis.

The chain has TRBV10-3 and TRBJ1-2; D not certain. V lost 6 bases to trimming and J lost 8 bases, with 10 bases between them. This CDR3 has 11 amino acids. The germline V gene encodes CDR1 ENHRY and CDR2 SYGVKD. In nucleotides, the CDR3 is TGTGCCATCAGATCCTCCGTGGGCTACACCTTC. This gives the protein CAIRSSVGYTF.

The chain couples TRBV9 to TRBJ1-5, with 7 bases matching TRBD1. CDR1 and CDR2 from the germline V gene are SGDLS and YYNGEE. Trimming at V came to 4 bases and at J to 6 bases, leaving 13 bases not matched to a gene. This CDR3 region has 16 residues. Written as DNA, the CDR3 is TGTGCCAGCAGCACCCTCAGACAGGGTAGGGGTCAGCCCCAGCATTTT. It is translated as CASSTLRQGRGQPQHF.

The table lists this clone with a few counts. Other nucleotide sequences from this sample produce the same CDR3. The CDR3 loop reads CASSYSNPGDYEQYF. CDR3 coding DNA: TGTGCCAGCAGTTACTCGAATCCAGGGGACTACGAGCAGTACTTC. J is TRBJ2-7 and V is TRBV6-5; TRBD1 might be the D (6 bases). The germline V gene encodes CDR1 MNHEY and CDR2 SVGAGI. This CDR3 is built from 15 residues. The V gene lost 0 bases and the J gene lost 3 bases, with 12 bases spanning the gap.

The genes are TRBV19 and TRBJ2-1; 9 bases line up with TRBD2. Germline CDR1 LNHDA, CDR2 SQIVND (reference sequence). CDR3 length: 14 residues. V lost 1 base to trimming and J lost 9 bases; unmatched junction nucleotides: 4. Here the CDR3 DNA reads TGTGCCAGTAGTATAGTGGGACTAGCAGGTGAGCAGTTCTTC. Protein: CASSIVGLAGEQFF.

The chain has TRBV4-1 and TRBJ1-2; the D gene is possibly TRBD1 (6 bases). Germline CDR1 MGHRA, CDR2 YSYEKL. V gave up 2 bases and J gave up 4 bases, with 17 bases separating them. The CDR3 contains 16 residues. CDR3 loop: CASSQPGGQVLYGYTF. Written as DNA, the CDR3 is TGCGCCAGCAGCCAACCGGGGGGGCAGGTGCTCTATGGCTACACCTTC.

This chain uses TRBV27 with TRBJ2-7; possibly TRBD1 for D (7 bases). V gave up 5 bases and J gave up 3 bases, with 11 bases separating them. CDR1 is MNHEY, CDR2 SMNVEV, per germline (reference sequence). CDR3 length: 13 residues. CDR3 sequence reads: CASSQGGSYEQYF. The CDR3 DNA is TGTGCCAGCAGTCAGGGGGGCAGCTACGAGCAGTACTTC.

CDR3 nucleotides: TGTGCCAGCAGCCCAGCGGACGGATACTATGGCTACACCTTC. This codes for CASSPADGYYGYTF. The chain combines TRBV7-9 with TRBJ1-2; D is unresolved. Per germline, CDR1 SEHNR and CDR2 FQNEAQ (reference sequence). V dropped 5 bases and J dropped 3 bases, with 13 bases sitting between them. The CDR3 length is 14 residues.

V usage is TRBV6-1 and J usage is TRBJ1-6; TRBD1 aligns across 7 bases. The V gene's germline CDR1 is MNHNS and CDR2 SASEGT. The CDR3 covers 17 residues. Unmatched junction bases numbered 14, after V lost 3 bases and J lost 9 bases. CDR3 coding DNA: TGTGCCAGCAGTGACCTCATCCCGGGACAGCAAACTTCACCCCTCCACTTT. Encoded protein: CASSDLIPGQQTSPLHF.

This CDR3 reads CATSRGKGLLNNEQFF. CDR3 coding DNA: TGTGCCACCAGCAGAGGCAAGGGGCTACTTAACAATGAGCAGTTCTTC. V gene TRBV15 combines with J gene TRBJ2-1; D is possibly TRBD1 (5 bases). Trimming took 1 base from V and 5 from J, leaving 15 bases between them. In germline, CDR1 is LNHNV, CDR2 YYDKDF (reference sequence). The CDR3 extends over 16 amino acids.

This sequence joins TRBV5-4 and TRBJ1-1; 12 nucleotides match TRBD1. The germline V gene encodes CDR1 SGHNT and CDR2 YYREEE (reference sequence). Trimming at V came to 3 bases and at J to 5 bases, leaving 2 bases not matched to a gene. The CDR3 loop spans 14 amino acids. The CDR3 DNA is TGTGCCAGCAGCTGGGGACAGGGGGCGACTGAAGCTTTCTTT. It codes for CASSWGQGATEAFF.

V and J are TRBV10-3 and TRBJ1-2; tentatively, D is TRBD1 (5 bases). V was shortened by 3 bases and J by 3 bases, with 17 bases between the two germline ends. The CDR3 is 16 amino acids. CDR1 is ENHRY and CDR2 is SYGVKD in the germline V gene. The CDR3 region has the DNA TGTGCCATCAGTGAAGGGAATACAGGAGCGTACTATGGCTACACCTTC. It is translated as CAISEGNTGAYYGYTF.

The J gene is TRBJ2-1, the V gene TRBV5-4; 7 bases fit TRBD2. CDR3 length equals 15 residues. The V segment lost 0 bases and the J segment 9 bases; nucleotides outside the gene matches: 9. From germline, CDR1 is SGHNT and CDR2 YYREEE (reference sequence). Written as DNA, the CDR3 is TGTGCCAGCAGCTTGGCCTGGGGGGGGGTAGGTGAGCAGTTCTTC. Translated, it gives CASSLAWGGVGEQFF. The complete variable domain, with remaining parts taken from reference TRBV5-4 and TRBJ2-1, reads ETGVTQSPTHLIKTRGQQVTLRCSSQSGHNTVSWYQQALGQGPQFIFQYYREEENGRGNFPPRFSGLQFPNYSSELNVNALELDDSALYLCASSLAWGGVGEQFFGPGTRLTVL.

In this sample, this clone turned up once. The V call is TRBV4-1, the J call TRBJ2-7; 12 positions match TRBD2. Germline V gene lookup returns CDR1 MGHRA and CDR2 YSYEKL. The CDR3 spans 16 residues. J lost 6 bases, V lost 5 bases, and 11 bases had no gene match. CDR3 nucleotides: TGCGCCAGCAGCTATCTAGCGGGAGGGCCCTCCACCGAGCAGTACTTC. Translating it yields CASSYLAGGPSTEQYF.

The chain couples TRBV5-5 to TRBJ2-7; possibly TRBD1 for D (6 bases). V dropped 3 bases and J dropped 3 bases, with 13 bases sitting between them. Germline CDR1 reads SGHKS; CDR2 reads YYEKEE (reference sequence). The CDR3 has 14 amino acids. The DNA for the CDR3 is TGTGCCAGCAGCTCGGAGACAGGACGCTACGAGCAGTACTTC. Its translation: CASSSETGRYEQYF.

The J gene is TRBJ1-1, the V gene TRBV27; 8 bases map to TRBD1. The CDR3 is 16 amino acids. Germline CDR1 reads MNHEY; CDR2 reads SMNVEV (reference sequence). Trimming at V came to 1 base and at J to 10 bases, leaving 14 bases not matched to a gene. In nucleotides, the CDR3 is TGTGCCAGCAGTTTATTGGCCCCAGGGGGCGTCGACGGAGCTTTCTTT. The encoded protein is CASSLLAPGGVDGAFF.

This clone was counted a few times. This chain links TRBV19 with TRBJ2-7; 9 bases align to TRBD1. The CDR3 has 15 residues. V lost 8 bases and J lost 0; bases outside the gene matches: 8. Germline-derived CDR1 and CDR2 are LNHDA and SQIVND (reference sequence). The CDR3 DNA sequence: TGTGCCAGTTCGACAGGGGGTCCACTCTCCTACGAGCAGTACTTC. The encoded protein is CASSTGGPLSYEQYF.

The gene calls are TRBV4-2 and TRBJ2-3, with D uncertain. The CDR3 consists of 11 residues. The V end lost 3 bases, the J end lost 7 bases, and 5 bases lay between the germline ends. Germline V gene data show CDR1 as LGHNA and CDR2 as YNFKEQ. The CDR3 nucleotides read TGTGCCAGCAGCCAGGGAAATACGCAGTATTTT. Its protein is CASSQGNTQYF.

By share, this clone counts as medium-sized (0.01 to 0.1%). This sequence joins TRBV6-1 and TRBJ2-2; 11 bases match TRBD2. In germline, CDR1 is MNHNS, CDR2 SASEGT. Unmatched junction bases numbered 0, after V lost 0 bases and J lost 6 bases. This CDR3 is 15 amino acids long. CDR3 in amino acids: CASSEASGGAGELFF. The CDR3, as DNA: TGTGCCAGCAGTGAAGCTAGCGGGGGGGCCGGGGAGCTGTTTTTT.

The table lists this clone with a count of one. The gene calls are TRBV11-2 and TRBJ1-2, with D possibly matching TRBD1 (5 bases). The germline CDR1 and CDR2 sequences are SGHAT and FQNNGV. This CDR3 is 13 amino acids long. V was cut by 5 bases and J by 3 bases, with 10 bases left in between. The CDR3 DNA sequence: TGTGCCAGCAGCCTCAGGGTGGACTATGGCTACACCTTC. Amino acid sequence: CASSLRVDYGYTF.

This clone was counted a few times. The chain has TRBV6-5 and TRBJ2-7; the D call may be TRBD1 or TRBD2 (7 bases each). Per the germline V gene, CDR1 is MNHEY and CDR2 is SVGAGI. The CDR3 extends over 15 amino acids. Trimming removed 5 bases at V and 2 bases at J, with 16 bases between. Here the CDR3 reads CASSSGTASPYEQYF. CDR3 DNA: TGTGCCAGCAGTAGCGGGACAGCTTCTCCCTACGAGCAGTACTTC.

The CDR3 DNA sequence: TGTGCCAGCAGCCTAGCGGGGGGTTACGAGCAGTACTTC. Encoded protein: CASSLAGGYEQYF. The chain carries TRBV14 and TRBJ2-7; 10 bases are a match to TRBD2. CDR1 is SGHDN and CDR2 is FVKESK in the germline V gene. This CDR3 is built from 13 residues. The J segment lost 4 bases and the V segment lost 4 bases, leaving 1 base of the junction unmatched.

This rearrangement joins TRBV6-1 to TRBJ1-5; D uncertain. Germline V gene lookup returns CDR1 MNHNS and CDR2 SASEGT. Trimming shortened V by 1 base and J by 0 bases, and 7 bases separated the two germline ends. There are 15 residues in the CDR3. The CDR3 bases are TGTGCCAGCAGTGAAGTAGCACTTAGCAATCAGCCCCAGCATTTT. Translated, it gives CASSEVALSNQPQHF.

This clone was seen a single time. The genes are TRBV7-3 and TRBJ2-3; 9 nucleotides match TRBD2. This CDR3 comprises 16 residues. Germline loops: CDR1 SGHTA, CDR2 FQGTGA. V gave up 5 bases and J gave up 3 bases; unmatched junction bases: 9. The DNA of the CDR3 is TGTGCCAGCAGCCCCTATGGGGCGGGAGGGACAGATACGCAGTATTTT. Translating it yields CASSPYGAGGTDTQYF.

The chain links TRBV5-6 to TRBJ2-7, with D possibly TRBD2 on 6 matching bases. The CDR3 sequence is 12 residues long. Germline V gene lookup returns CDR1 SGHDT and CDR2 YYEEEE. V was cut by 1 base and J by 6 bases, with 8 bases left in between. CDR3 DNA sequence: TGTGCCAGCAGCTTGTTGGGGGGCGAGCAGTACTTC. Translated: CASSLLGGEQYF.

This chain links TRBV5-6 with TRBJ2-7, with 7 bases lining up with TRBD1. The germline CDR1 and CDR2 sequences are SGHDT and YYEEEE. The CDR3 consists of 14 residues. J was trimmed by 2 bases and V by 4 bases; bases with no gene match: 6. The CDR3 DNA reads TGTGCCAGCAGCGACCGGGACAGCGCCTACGAGCAGTACTTC. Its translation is CASSDRDSAYEQYF.

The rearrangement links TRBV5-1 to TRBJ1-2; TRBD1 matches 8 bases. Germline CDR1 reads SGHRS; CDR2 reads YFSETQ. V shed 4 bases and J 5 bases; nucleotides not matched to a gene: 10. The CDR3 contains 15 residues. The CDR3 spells CASSLRAGGAYGYTF. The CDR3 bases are TGCGCCAGCAGCCTAAGGGCAGGGGGCGCTTATGGCTACACCTTC.

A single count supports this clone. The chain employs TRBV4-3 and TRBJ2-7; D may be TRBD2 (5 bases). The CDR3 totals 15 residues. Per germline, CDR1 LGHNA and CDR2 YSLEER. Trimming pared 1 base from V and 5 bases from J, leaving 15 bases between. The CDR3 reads CASSQGPGSVHEQYF. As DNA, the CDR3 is TGCGCCAGCAGCCAAGGCCCGGGATCGGTCCACGAGCAGTACTTC.

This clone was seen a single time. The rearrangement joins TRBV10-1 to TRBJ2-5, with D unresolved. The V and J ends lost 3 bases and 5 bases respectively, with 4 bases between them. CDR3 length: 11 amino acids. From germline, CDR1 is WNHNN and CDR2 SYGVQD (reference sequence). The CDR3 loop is CASSDSETQYF. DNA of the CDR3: TGCGCCAGCAGTGATTCGGAGACCCAGTACTTC.

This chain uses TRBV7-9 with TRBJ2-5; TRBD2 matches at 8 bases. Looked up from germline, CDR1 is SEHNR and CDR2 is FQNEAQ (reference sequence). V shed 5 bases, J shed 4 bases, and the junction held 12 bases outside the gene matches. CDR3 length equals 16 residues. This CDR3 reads CASSARGAAVGETQYF. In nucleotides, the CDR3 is TGTGCCAGCAGCGCGCGGGGGGCCGCAGTCGGAGAGACCCAGTACTTC.

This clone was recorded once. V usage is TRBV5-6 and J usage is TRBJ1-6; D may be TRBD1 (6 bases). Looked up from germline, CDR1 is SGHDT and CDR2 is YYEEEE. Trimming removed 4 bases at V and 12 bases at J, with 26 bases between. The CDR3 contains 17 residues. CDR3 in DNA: TGTGCCAGCAGCCAAGGACAGAGGTTCGCCGGTTTTCGACCCCTCCACTTT. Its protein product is CASSQGQRFAGFRPLHF.

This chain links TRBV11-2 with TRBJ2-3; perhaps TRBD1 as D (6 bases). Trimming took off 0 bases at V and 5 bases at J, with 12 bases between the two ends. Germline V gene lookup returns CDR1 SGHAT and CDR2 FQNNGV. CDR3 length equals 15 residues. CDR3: CASSLEGAGLDTQYF. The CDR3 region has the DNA TGTGCCAGCAGCTTAGAGGGGGCCGGGTTAGATACGCAGTATTTT.

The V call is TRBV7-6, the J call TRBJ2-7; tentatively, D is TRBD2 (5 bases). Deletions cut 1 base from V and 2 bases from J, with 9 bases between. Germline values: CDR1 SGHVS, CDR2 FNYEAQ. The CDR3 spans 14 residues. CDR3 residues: CASSLGTLPYEQYF. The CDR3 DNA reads TGTGCCAGCAGCTTAGGGACTCTTCCCTACGAGCAGTACTTC.